The 18 T cell receptor beta chains presented below share a single source sample, sequenced in a study of T cells in Graves' hyperthyroidism and ophthalmopathy. Amplification targeted TCR beta CDR3 regions from RNA transcripts. TCR CDR3 regions were first amplified by RT-PCR with HTBI primers. TCRdb reanalysed the multiplex PCR reads using MiXCR and keeps one entry per CDR3 protein. The profile shows some 510,000 distinct CDR3 sequences, approximately 44% of them singletons. Source material: peripheral blood or thyroid tissue (not recorded which). These receptors were taken from a woman younger than 35 with Graves' hyperthyroidism.

Turning to this clonotype: At one boundary the junction diverges from the germline segment, which might be a read error. The chain has TRBV20-1 and TRBJ1-5; 7 positions agree with TRBD1. The CDR3 has 14 residues. The germline V gene encodes CDR1 DFQATT and CDR2 SNEGSKA (reference sequence). CDR3 sequence: CSARRQGGNQPQRF. CDR3 DNA: TGCAGTGCCAGACGACAGGGTGGCAATCAGCCCCAGCGTTTT.

This clonotype was detected many times. CDR3 in amino acids: CSASRTGQTEAFF. CDR3 in DNA: TGCAGTGCTAGTCGGACAGGACAAACTGAAGCTTTCTTT. The chain recombines TRBV20-1 with TRBJ1-1; 7 positions agree with TRBD1. In germline, CDR1 is DFQATT, CDR2 SNEGSKA (reference sequence). Trimming removed 3 bases from V and 5 bases from J; junction bases left unmatched: 6. This CDR3 comprises 13 residues.

Notes on this clonotype: A single base separates this from a much larger clone, so it may be a read error. The chain is built from TRBV7-8 and TRBJ2-7; weak D call: TRBD1 (6 bases). Trimming took 5 bases from V and 1 from J, leaving 15 bases between them. Germline CDR1 reads SGHVS; CDR2 reads FQNEAQ. This CDR3 is 15 amino acids long. The CDR3 here is CASSLKARGSYEQYF. CDR3 nucleotides: TGTGCCAGCAGCCTCAAAGCCAGGGGATCCTACGAGCAGTACTTC. Full variable domain (remainder filled in from reference TRBV7-8 and TRBJ2-7): GAGVSQSPRYKVAKRGQDVALRCDPISGHVSLFWYQQALGQGPEFLTYFQNEAQLDKSGLPSDRFFAERPEGSVSTLKIQRTQQEDSAVYLCASSLKARGSYEQYFGPGTRLTVT.

The J gene is TRBJ2-7, the V gene TRBV29-1; 13 bases align to TRBD2. With 6 bases clipped from V and 4 bases from J, the junction kept 12 bases outside the gene matches. This CDR3 comprises 16 residues. The V gene's germline CDR1 is SQVTM and CDR2 ANQGSEA. CDR3 bases: TGCAGCGTCGCCTCTCGGGGACTAGCGGGACAGTACGAGCAGTACTTC. This gives the protein CSVASRGLAGQYEQYF.

V gene TRBV7-9 combines with J gene TRBJ2-5; the D gene is possibly TRBD2 (7 bases). The germline CDR1 and CDR2 sequences are SEHNR and FQNEAQ (reference sequence). The CDR3 totals 15 residues. The germline V and J ends were trimmed by 5 bases and 6 bases, with 19 bases remaining between them. CDR3 sequence (DNA): TGTGCCAGCAGCCAAGATCTGGCGGGGGCGAAGACCCAGTACTTC. It codes for CASSQDLAGAKTQYF.

CDR3 protein: CASSLSRFNEKLFF. CDR3 in DNA: TGTGCCAGCAGTCTCAGTCGGTTCAATGAAAAACTGTTTTTT. The rearrangement links TRBV2 to TRBJ1-4; unclear D gene. The CDR3 runs to 14 residues. With 5 bases removed from V and 5 bases from J, the gap between germline ends came to 12 bases. Germline V CDR1 and CDR2: SNHLY, FYNNEI.

V and J are TRBV19 and TRBJ1-5; D might be TRBD1 (5 bases). V was cut by 7 bases and J by 7 bases, with 20 bases left in between. Germline CDR1 and CDR2: LNHDA and SQIVND (reference sequence). CDR3 length: 15 amino acids. The CDR3 here is CASTQDGAVGQPQHF. The CDR3 bases are TGTGCCAGTACCCAAGACGGGGCGGTTGGGCAGCCCCAGCATTTT.

This clonotype has only a few counts. The V call is TRBV12-3 or TRBV12-4, the J call TRBJ1-1; D is unresolved. There are 12 residues in the CDR3. Trimming cost V 6 bases and J 4 bases, with 9 bases left between them. CDR3 residues: CASSPWGTEAFF. The DNA of the CDR3 is TGTGCCAGCAGCCCGTGGGGCACTGAAGCTTTCTTT.

This clonotype showed up many times. The CDR3 protein is CSVDPTGGPGYEQYF. Here the CDR3 DNA reads TGCAGCGTTGACCCGACAGGGGGGCCGGGCTACGAGCAGTACTTC. The rearrangement uses TRBV29-1 and TRBJ2-7; 9 nucleotides agree with TRBD1. Germline values: CDR1 SQVTM, CDR2 ANQGSEA. Trimming took 3 bases from V and 3 from J; bases not matched to a gene: 9. The CDR3 length is 15 residues.

This clonotype came up a few times. The chain employs TRBV7-6 and TRBJ2-7; D not resolved. V was pared by 6 bases and J by 5 bases, with 8 bases between. CDR3 size: 11 residues. Per the germline V gene, CDR1 is SGHVS and CDR2 is FNYEAQ. CDR3 in amino acids: CASSSMDEQYF. The CDR3 bases are TGTGCCAGCAGTAGTATGGACGAGCAGTACTTC.

The genes are TRBV7-9 and TRBJ1-1; the match to TRBD1 covers 7 bases. CDR3 length: 14 amino acids. V was clipped by 6 bases and J by 2 bases; unmatched bases: 6. Looked up from germline, CDR1 is SEHNR and CDR2 is FQNEAQ (reference sequence). In DNA, the CDR3 is TGTGCCAGCAGTCACGGGGACAGCAACACTGAAGCTTTCTTT. Its protein product is CASSHGDSNTEAFF.

The V and J genes are TRBV6-5 and TRBJ1-1; TRBD1 agrees at 8 bases. Germline CDR1 MNHEY, CDR2 SVGAGI. The CDR3 totals 15 residues. J lost 4 bases, V lost 4 bases, and 8 bases had no gene match. DNA of the CDR3: TGTGCCAGCAGTTTATCGCCAGGACAGGGCACTGAAGCTTTCTTT. This translates into CASSLSPGQGTEAFF.

This clonotype was observed a few times. The J gene is TRBJ2-7, the V gene TRBV14; D not certain. This CDR3 spans 14 amino acids. V lost 1 base to trimming and J lost 3 bases, with 10 bases between them. CDR1 and CDR2 from the germline V gene are SGHDN and FVKESK. The CDR3 is CASSQVYGGYEQYF. In DNA, the CDR3 is TGTGCCAGCAGCCAAGTGTACGGTGGCTACGAGCAGTACTTC.

This clonotype was seen repeatedly, ten times or more. This chain joins TRBV24-1 and TRBJ2-7; TRBD2 matches 7 bases. Germline V gene lookup returns CDR1 KGHDR and CDR2 SFDVKD. The CDR3 spans 14 residues. Trimming at V came to 4 bases and at J to 3 bases, leaving 5 bases not matched to a gene. CDR3 in DNA: TGTGCCACCAGTGAGGCAGCGGGAAACTACGAGCAGTACTTC. As protein: CATSEAAGNYEQYF.

V gene TRBV20-1 combines with J gene TRBJ1-1; 9 nucleotides agree with TRBD1. V lost 6 bases to trimming and J lost 4 bases; unmatched junction nucleotides: 9. The CDR3 runs 14 residues. Looked up from germline, CDR1 is DFQATT and CDR2 is SNEGSKA (reference sequence). The CDR3 is CSASDRGAGTEAFF. The CDR3 DNA reads as TGCAGTGCAAGCGACAGGGGGGCGGGCACTGAAGCTTTCTTT.

The chain combines TRBV25-1 with TRBJ1-1, with D hard to call. Germline loops: CDR1 MGHDK, CDR2 SYGVNS. Trimming removed 2 bases from V and 7 bases from J, with 8 bases in between. The CDR3 is 12 amino acids. CDR3 nucleotides: TGTGCCAGCAGTGAAGTGAGGCTTGAAGCTTTCTTT. Protein sequence: CASSEVRLEAFF. Together with reference TRBV25-1 and TRBJ1-1, the CDR3 gives the full variable domain: EADIYQTPRYLVIGTGKKITLECSQTMGHDKMYWYQQDPGMELHLIHYSYGVNSTEKGDLSSESTVSRIRTEHFPLTLESARPSHTSQYLCASSEVRLEAFFGQGTRLTVV.

Comment on this clonotype: A read error may be the cause here, since a much bigger clone is one base away. The chain combines TRBV10-3 with TRBJ2-7; TRBD2 agrees at 8 bases. In germline, CDR1 is ENHRY, CDR2 SYGVKD. The CDR3 length is 14 residues. The CDR3 DNA reads TGTGCCAGCAGTGAGTCAAGCGGGAGTGGCGAGCAGTACTTC. Protein product: CASSESSGSGEQYF.

This clonotype was observed at least ten times. This rearrangement joins TRBV29-1 to TRBJ1-1; no clear D. This CDR3 has 13 amino acids. The V and J ends lost 4 bases and 6 bases respectively, with 15 bases between them. The germline V gene encodes CDR1 SQVTM and CDR2 ANQGSEA. CDR3: CSVGRKLIPEAFF. Here the CDR3 DNA reads TGCAGCGTTGGACGTAAATTAATTCCTGAAGCTTTCTTT.